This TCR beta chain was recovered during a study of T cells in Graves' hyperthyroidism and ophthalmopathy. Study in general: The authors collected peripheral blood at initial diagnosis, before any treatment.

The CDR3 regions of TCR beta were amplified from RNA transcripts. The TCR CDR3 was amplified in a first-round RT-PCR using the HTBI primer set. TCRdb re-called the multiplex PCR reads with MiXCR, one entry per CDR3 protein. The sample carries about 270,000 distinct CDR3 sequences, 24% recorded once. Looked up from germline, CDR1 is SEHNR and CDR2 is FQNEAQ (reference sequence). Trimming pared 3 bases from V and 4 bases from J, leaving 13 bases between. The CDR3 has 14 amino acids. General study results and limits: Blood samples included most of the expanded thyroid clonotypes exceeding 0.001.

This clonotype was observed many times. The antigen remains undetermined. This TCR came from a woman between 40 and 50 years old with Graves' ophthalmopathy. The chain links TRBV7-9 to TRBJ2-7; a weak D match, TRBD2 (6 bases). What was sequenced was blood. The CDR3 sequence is CASSLEGIRYEQYF. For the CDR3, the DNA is TGTGCCAGCAGCTTGGAGGGAATCCGGTACGAGCAGTACTTC.